What follows are 2 T cell receptor beta chains derived from one specimen sequenced in a study of blood T cell repertoires in COVID-19. Libraries were prepared by immunoSEQ multiplex PCR; TCRdb keeps only in-frame clonotypes and omits some of them. The sample yields about 120,000 clones, 75% to 85% seen once. Sequencing was carried out using peripheral blood. These receptors all stem from a human donor in a cohort sampled during active COVID-19.

The V gene is TRBV6-5, the J gene TRBJ1-6, with a possible D match to TRBD1 (6 bases). The CDR3 length is 15 residues. V lost 7 bases and J 10 bases, leaving 20 bases between the germline ends. Germline CDR1 and CDR2: MNHEY and SVGAGI. CDR3 DNA sequence: TGTGCCAGCACCTACACCCAGGGGCGAGGATCACCCCTCCACTTT. It encodes CASTYTQGRGSPLHF.

The chain combines TRBV7-2 with TRBJ1-5; the match to TRBD1 covers 8 bases. V lost 5 bases, J lost 6 bases, and 15 bases stayed unmatched. The CDR3 has 17 residues. Germline V gene sequence: CDR1 SGHTA, CDR2 FQGNSA. The CDR3 region has the DNA TGTGCCAGCAGCCGGAAGCGGTCACAGGGGGTGGGTCAGCCCCAGCATTTT. This sequence encodes CASSRKRSQGVGQPQHF.